This T cell receptor beta chain was sequenced for a study of T-cell reconstitution after alpha-beta-depleted transplantation in children. This clonotype was counted many times. This CDR3 has 15 residues. J was trimmed by 0 bases and V by 3 bases; bases with no gene match: 4. The TCRbeta library was prepared with unique molecular identifiers. MiXCR, run by TCRdb on the PCR reads, gives a single entry per CDR3 protein. The sample consists of approximately 250,000 distinct CDR3 sequences, 9.7% of them appearing once. Sequenced material: PBMCs from the stem cell graft donor, taken from the stem cell graft. The TCR comes from a human donor who donated a stem cell graft to a child with SCID. The rearrangement links TRBV12-3 or TRBV12-4 to TRBJ1-1; TRBD1 aligns across 7 bases. The CDR3 DNA reads TGTGCCAGCAGTTTGACAGGGCATATGAACACTGAAGCTTTCTTT. Its protein is CASSLTGHMNTEAFF.